A single T cell receptor beta chain is shown here with its context. This clone was picked up a small number of times. Its antigen target is currently unknown. There are no base qualities to consult, and no much larger clone falls within one base. The data were obtained in a study of shared clonotypes between healthy human individuals (dated by TCRdb to 2020 to 2021). Background for the entire study: A few men and a couple of women, aged 18 to 49 years, made up the cohort. For each donor, CD4 naive and CD4 memory were each given three plates, CD8 naive was given two plates, and CD8 memory was given one plate. To estimate repertoire size and how much clonotype sharing occurs between individuals, the study deeply sequenced the blood TCR repertoires of several healthy adults. Different laboratories and diverse techniques were used to prepare libraries and sequence TCR repertoires, to increase sequencing depth and limit assay-specific biases. Between about 0.9 and 9 billion PBMCs per donor were obtained by leukapheresis.

TCR CDR3 regions were amplified from genomic DNA by multiplex PCR using the deep immunoSEQ assay. Genomic DNA extracted from each cell subset was distributed evenly over all wells of several immunoSEQ 96-well plates, and each plate served as one replicate. Each replicate PCR for sorted subsets received around 200 ng genomic DNA, equal to tens of thousands of T cell genomes. Purified libraries were measured with a Qubit 3.0 fluorometer, size-checked on a Bioanalyzer 2100, and measured again with the KAPA Library Quantification kit. Each immunoSEQ 96-well plate was sequenced on its own single-read 150-cycle Illumina NextSeq 550 flow cell. The study's own analysis went as follows. Because the immunoSEQ output held only junctional sequences and lacked quality scores, the filtering could not match the filtering applied to full-length reads. Sequences were annotated with PyIR, a Python wrapper for IgBLAST v1.9, using IMGT germline references to assign V/J genes and CDR3. Reads were removed for weak V/J assignments (E-value above 1e-6), missing CDR3, stop codons, out-of-frame junctions, or ambiguous translated residues. V3J clonotypes were defined as sequences sharing the same inferred V gene, J gene, and CDR3 amino acid sequence. Percentage overlap between repertoires was computed as shared unique clonotypes divided by the size of the smaller repertoire. RTK rarefaction, the Chao1 estimator, and Recon v2.1 estimates of unobserved clonotypes were used to assess repertoire richness. Generation probabilities were computed with OLGA for all TCRbeta clonotypes obtained by the gDNA method from four donors. Here the immuneACCESS table is served through TCRdb, limited to in-frame sequences with V and J called. Missing clones are a known gap in these copies; in checked studies unresolved V genes cover under half, and the rest lacks a known reason. Clone size and the V and J calls come from that table; the DNA yielded D and trimming. For this sample the table gives about 640,000 clones, of which approximately 79% were detected only once. The ten largest clones add up to under 2% of the sample.

The donors were healthy, HIV-negative adults with no recently reported acute infections or vaccinations. Every donor was a Caucasian adult living in Nashville, Tennessee, USA. CD4+ T cells were enriched by magnetic negative selection, after which naive cells were positively selected on CD45RA and the negative fraction was taken as the memory subset. Blood was obtained by leukapheresis, after which PBMCs were separated by Ficoll-Histopaque density gradient centrifugation and cryopreserved in liquid nitrogen vapor phase. Analytical flow cytometry was used to check the purity and quantity of each magnetically sorted T cell population. Genomic DNA was isolated from every sorted fraction and measured by UV absorbance on a Nanodrop 2000c. What the work shows at the level of the full study, not this receptor alone: Sampling was limited to blood, and TCR repertoires in tissue likely differ from TCR repertoires in blood. Incomplete sequencing was indicated by rarefaction of sorted-subset datasets, despite the large sequencing depth. Pairwise subsampling led to the expectation that sequencing depth would affect the degree of clonotype sharing among donors. Because the study included a small number of donors, the genetic and exposure-history diversity represented was limited. Across a few donors, approximately 5% of naive CD4, over 3% of naive CD8, about 2.3% of memory CD4, and over 0.35% of memory CD8 clonotypes were shared. Estimated clonotype richness was generally larger for naive than for memory subsets. Higher generation probabilities were observed for clonotypes shared by all four sorted-subset donors than for non-shared clonotypes.

Input material: memory CD4+ T cells sorted from blood. Read against the paper, the sample's cell subset or site label means: CD45RA-negative fraction. The clonotype comes from a woman aged 30 to 39 in good health.

The CDR3 is CASSSSGTFTDTQYF. The bases read TGTGCCAGCAGTTCTTCAGGGACGTTCACAGATACGCAGTATTTT. The V and J genes are TRBV6-5 and TRBJ2-3; the D segment might be TRBD1 or TRBD2, since each matches 5 bases. V is pared back by 4 bases and J by 2 bases, with 13 bases lying between the germline termini. CDR1 MNHEY and CDR2 SVGAGI were looked up in the germline V gene. The CDR3 contains 15 residues, cysteine and phenylalanine counted. The kept DNA is CDR3 alone, 45 bases in frame from the first base.